This T cell receptor beta chain appears in the sequencing data of a study of cytomegalovirus exposure and HLA in healthy donors. Whole-study results and caveats: Information on immune exposure was restricted to one variable (CMV serostatus). When analyzed later, a missense DCLRE1C variant was found to be linked to TCR beta V- and J-gene trimming.

There were likely unrecorded immune exposures, though donors were nominally healthy when sampled. PCR was performed using 60 Vbeta and 13 Jbeta primers. The assay was immunoSEQ multiplex PCR, and TCRdb's table has in-frame clones only and misses some. The sample yields some 150,000 clones, roughly 80% seen once. Concerning this clone itself: Its antigen is unidentified.

The clonotype was recovered from a man in his forties in good health and CMV-seronegative. The sample was PBMCs.

In DNA, the CDR3 is TGTGCCAGCAGCCCTATTATGCTGACAAGGTTCCGCGAGCAGTACTTC. This translates into CASSPIMLTRFREQYF. This sequence joins TRBV27 and TRBJ2-5; no clear D gene. The J call may be wrong; the DNA end is better matched by TRBJ2-7. The CDR3 is 16 residues long. Germline V gene data show CDR1 as MNHEY and CDR2 as SMNVEV (reference sequence).